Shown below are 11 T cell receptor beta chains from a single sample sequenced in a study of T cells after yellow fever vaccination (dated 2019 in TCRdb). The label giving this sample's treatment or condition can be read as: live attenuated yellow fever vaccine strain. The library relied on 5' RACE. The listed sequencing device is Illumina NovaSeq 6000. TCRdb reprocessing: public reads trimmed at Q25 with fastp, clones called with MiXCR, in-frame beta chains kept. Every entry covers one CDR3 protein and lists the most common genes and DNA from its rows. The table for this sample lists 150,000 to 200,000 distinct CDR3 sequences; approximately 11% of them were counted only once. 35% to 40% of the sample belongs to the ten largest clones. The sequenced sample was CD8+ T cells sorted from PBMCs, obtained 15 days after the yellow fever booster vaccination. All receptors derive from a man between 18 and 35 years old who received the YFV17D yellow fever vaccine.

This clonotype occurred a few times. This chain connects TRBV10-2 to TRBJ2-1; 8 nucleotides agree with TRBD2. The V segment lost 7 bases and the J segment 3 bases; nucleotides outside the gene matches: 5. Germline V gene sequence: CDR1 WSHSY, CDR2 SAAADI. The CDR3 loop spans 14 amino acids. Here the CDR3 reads CASNPGLGYNEQFF. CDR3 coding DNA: TGCGCCAGCAATCCGGGACTAGGCTACAATGAGCAGTTCTTC.

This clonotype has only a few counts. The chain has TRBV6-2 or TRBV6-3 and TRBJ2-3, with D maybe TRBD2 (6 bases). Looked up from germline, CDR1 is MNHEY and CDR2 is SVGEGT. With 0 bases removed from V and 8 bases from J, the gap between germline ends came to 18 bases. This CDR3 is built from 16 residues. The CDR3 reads CASSYSGTFRHGTQYF. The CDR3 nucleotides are TGTGCCAGCAGTTACTCGGGGACTTTCCGACATGGTACGCAGTATTTT.

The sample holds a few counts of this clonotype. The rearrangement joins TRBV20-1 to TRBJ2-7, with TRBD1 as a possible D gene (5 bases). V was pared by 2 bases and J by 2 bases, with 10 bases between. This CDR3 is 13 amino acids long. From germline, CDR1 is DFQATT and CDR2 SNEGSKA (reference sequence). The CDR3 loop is CSARSRVAYEQYV. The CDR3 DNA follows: TGCAGTGCTAGATCCAGGGTCGCCTACGAGCAGTACGTC.

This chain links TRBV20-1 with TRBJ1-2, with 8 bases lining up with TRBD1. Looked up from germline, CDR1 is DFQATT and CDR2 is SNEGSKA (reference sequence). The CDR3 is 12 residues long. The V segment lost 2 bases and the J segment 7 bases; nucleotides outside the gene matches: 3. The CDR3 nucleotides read TGCAGTGCTAGACTTCAGGGGGCTGGCTACACCTTC. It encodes CSARLQGAGYTF.

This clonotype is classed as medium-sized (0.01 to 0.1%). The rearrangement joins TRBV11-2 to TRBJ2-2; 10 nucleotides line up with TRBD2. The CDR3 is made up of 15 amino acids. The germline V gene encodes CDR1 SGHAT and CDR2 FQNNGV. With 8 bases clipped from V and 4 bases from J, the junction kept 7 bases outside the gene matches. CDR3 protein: CASWGGLALTGELFF. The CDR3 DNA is TGTGCCAGCTGGGGGGGACTAGCGCTCACCGGGGAGCTGTTTTTT.

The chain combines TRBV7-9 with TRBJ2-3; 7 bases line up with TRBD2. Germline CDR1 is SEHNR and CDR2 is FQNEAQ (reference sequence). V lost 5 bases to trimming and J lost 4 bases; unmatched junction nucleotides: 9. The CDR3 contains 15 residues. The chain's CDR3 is CASSPLIGGSDTQYF. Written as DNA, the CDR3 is TGTGCCAGCAGCCCCTTAATCGGGGGGTCAGATACGCAGTATTTT.

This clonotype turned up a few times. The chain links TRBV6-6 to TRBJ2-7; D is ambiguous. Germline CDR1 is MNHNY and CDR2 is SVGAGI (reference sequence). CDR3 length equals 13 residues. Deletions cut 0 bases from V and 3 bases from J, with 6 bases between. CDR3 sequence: CASSYSTNYEQYF. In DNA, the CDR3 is TGTGCCAGCAGTTACTCGACCAACTACGAGCAGTACTTC.

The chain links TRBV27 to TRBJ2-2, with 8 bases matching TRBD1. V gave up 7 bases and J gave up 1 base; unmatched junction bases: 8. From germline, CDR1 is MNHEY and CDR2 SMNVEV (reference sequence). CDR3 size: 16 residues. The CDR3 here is CASTRWGTGNTGELFF. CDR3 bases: TGTGCCAGCACGAGGTGGGGGACAGGGAACACCGGGGAGCTGTTTTTT.

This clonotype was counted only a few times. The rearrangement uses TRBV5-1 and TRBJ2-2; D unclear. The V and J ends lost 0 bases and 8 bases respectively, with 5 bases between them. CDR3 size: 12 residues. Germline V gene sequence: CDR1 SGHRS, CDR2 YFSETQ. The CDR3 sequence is CASSLEWGELFF. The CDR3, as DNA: TGCGCCAGCAGCTTGGAATGGGGGGAGCTGTTTTTT.

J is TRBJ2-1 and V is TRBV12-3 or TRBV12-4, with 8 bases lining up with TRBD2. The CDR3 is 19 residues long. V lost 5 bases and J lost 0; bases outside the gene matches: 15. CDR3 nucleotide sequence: TGTGCCAGCAGTCTAAGTTTCGGTAGGAGCGGGGGCTCCTACAATGAGCAGTTCTTC. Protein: CASSLSFGRSGGSYNEQFF.

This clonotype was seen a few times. CDR3 in DNA: TGTGCCAGCAGCTTGGCCCCAGTCTACGAGCAGTACGTC. Its translation: CASSLAPVYEQYV. The gene calls are TRBV5-6 and TRBJ2-7; no firm D call. The CDR3 extends over 13 amino acids. Trimming took 0 bases from V and 3 from J, leaving 7 bases between them. CDR1 and CDR2 from the germline V gene are SGHDT and YYEEEE.